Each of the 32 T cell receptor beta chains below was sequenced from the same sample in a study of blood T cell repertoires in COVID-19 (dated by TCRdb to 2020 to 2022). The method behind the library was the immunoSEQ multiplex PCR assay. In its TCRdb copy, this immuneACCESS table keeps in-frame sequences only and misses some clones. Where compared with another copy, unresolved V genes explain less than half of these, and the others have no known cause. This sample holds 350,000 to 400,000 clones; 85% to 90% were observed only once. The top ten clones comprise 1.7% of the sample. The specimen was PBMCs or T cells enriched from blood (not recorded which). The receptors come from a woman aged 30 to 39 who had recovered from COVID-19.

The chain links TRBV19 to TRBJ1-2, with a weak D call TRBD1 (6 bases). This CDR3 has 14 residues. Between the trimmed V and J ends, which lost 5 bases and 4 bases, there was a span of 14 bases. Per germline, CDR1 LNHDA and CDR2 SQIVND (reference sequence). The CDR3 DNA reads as TGTGCCAGTAGTCCAGGGGTTACAGGCTATGGCTACACCTTC. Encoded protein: CASSPGVTGYGYTF. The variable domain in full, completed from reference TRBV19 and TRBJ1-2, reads DGGITQSPKYLFRKEGQNVTLSCEQNLNHDAMYWYRQDPGQGLRLIYYSQIVNDFQKGDIAEGYSVSREKKESFPLTVTSAQKNPTAFYLCASSPGVTGYGYTFGSGTRLTVV.

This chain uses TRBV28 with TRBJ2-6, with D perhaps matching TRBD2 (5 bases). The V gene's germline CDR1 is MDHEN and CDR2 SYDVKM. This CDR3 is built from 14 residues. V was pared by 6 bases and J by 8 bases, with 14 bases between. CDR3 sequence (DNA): TGTGCCAGCAGATCCTCCGGAGGAACCAACGTCCTGACTTTC. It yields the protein CASRSSGGTNVLTF.

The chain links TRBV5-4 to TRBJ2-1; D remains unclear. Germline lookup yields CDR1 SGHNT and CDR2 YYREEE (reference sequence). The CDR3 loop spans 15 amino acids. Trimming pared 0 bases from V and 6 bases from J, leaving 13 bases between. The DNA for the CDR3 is TGTGCCAGCAGCTTGGAAGCGAGAACCCTCAATGAGCAGTTCTTC. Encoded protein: CASSLEARTLNEQFF. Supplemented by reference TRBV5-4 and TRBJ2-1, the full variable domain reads ETGVTQSPTHLIKTRGQQVTLRCSSQSGHNTVSWYQQALGQGPQFIFQYYREEENGRGNFPPRFSGLQFPNYSSELNVNALELDDSALYLCASSLEARTLNEQFFGPGTRLTVL.

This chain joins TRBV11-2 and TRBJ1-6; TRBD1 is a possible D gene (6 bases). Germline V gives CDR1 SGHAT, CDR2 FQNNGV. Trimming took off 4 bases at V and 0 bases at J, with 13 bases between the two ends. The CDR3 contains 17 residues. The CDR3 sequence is CASSSLGQSSYNSPLHF. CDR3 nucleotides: TGTGCCAGCAGCTCACTTGGACAGAGCTCCTATAATTCACCCCTCCACTTT.

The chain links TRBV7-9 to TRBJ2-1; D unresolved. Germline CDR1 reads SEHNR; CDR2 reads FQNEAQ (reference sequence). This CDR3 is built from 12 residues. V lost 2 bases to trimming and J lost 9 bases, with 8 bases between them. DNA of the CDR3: TGTGCCAGCAGCTTATTATCGCGTGAGCAGTTCTTC. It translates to CASSLLSREQFF.

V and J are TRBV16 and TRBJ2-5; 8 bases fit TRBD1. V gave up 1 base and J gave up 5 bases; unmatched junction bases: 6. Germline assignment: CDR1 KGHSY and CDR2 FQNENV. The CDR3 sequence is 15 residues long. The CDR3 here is CASSQLTGERETQYF. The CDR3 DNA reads TGTGCCAGCAGCCAATTGACAGGGGAGAGGGAGACCCAGTACTTC.

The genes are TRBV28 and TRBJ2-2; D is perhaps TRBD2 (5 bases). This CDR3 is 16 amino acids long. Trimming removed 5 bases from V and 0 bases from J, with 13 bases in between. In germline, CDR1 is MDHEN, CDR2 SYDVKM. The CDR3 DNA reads TGTGCCAGCAGTAAATGGACTGACGCGAACACCGGGGAGCTGTTTTTT. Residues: CASSKWTDANTGELFF.

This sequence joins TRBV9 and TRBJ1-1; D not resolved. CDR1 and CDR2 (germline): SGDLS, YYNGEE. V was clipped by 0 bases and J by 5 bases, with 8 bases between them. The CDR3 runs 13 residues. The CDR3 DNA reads TGTGCCAGCAGCGTAGTGGGCCAAACTGAAGCTTTCTTT. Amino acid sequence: CASSVVGQTEAFF.

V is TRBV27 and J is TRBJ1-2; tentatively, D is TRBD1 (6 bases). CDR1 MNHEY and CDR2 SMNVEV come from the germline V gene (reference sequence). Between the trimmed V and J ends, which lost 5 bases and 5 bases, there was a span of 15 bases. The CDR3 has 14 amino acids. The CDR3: CASSPFGGAYGYTF. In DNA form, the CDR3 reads TGTGCCAGCAGTCCCTTCGGGGGGGCGTATGGCTACACCTTC.

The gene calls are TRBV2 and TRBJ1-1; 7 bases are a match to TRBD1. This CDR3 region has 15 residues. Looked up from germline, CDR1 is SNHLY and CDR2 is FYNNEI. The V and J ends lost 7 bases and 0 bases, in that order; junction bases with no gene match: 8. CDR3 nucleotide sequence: TGTGCCAGCATCACAGGGGAACGGATGAACACTGAAGCTTTCTTT. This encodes CASITGERMNTEAFF.

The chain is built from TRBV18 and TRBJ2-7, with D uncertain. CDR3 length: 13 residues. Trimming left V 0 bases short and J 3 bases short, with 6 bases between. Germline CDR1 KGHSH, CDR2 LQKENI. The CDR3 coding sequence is TGTGCCAGCTCACCACCGGGCAGCTACGAGCAGTACTTC. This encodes CASSPPGSYEQYF. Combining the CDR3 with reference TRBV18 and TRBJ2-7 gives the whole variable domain NAGVMQNPRHLVRRRGQEARLRCSPMKGHSHVYWYRQLPEEGLKFMVYLQKENIIDESGMPKERFSAEFPKEGPSILRIQQVVRGDSAAYFCASSPPGSYEQYFGPGTRLTVT.

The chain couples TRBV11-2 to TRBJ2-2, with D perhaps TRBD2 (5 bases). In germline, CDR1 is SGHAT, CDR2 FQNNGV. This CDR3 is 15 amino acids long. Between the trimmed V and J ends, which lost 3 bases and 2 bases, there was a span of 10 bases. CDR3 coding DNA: TGTGCCAGCAGCTTGGATCGGACTAACACCGGGGAGCTGTTTTTT. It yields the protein CASSLDRTNTGELFF.

The CDR3 region is CASSFRQGDSPLHF. CDR3 sequence (DNA): TGTGCCAGCAGCTTTAGACAGGGCGACTCACCCCTCCACTTT. The chain carries TRBV7-8 and TRBJ1-6; 7 positions agree with TRBD1. Germline V gene data show CDR1 as SGHVS and CDR2 as FQNEAQ. V gave up 3 bases and J gave up 10 bases; unmatched junction bases: 6. The CDR3 is made up of 14 amino acids. The full variable domain, rest sourced from reference TRBV7-8 and TRBJ1-6, is GAGVSQSPRYKVAKRGQDVALRCDPISGHVSLFWYQQALGQGPEFLTYFQNEAQLDKSGLPSDRFFAERPEGSVSTLKIQRTQQEDSAVYLCASSFRQGDSPLHFGNGTRLTVT.

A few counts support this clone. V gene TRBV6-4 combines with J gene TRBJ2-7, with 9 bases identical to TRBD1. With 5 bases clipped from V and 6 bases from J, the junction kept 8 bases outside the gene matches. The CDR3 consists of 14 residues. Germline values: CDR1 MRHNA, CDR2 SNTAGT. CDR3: CASSKWDRDVEQYF. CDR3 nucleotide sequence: TGTGCCAGCAGTAAGTGGGACAGGGATGTCGAGCAGTACTTC.

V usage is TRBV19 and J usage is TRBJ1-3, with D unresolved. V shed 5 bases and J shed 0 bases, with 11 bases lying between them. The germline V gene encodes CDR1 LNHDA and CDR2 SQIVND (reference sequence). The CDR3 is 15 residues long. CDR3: CASSFQAPSGNTIYF. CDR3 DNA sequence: TGTGCCAGTAGTTTCCAGGCGCCCTCTGGAAACACCATATATTTT.

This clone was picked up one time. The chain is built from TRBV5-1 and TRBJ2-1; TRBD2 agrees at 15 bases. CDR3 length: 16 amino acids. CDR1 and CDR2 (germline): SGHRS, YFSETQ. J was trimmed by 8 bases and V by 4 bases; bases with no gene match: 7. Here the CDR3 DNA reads TGCGCCAGCAGCACCCGGACTAGCGGGAGGGACGATGAGCAGTTCTTC. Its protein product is CASSTRTSGRDDEQFF.

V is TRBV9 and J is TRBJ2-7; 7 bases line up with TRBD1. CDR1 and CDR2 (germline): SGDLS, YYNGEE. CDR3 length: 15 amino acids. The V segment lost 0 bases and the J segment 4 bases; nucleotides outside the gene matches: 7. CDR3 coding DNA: TGTGCCAGCAGCGTAGGGTTAGGGGGCGAGTACGAGCAGTACTTC. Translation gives CASSVGLGGEYEQYF.

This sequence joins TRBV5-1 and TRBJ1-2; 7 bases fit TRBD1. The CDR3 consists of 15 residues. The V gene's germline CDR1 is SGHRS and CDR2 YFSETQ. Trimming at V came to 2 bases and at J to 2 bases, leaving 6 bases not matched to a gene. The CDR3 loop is CASSLPGQTNYGYTF. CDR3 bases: TGCGCCAGCAGCTTACCGGGACAGACGAACTATGGCTACACCTTC.

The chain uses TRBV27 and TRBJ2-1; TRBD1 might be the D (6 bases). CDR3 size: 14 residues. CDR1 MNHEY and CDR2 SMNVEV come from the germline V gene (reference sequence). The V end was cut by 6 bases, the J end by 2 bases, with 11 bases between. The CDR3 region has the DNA TGTGCCAGCAGCGGACAGATTACCTACAATGAGCAGTTCTTC. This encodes CASSGQITYNEQFF.

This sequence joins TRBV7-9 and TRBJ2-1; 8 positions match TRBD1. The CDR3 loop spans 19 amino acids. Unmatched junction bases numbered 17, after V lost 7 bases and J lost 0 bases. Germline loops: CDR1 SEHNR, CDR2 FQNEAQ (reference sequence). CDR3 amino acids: CASTTWRGTGNFSYNEQFF. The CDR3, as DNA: TGTGCCAGCACCACGTGGCGCGGGACAGGAAACTTCTCCTACAATGAGCAGTTCTTC.

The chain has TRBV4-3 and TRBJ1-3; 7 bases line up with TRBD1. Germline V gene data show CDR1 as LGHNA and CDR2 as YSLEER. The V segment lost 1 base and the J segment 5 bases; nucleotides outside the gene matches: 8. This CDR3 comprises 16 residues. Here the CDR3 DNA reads TGCGCCAGCAGCCAAGGGAGGGACAGTACTCGAAACACCATATATTTT. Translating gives CASSQGRDSTRNTIYF.

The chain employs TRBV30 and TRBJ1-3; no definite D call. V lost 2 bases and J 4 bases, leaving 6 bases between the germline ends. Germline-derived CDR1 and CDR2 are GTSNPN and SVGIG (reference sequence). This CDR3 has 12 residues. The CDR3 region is CAWSLKGNTIYF. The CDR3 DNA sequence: TGTGCCTGGAGTCTAAAAGGAAACACCATATATTTT.

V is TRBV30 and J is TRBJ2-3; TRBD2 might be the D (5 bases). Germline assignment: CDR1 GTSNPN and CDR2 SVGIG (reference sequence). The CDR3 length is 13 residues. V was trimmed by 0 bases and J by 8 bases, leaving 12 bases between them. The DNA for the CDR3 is TGTGCCTGGAGTGTACTCGGGGTGGGTACGCAGTATTTT. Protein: CAWSVLGVGTQYF.

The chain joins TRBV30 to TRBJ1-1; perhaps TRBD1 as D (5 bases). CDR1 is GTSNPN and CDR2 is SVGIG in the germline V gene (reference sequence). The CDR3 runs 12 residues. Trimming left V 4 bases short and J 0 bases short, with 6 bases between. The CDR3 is CAWTGLNTEAFF. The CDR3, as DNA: TGTGCCTGGACAGGGTTGAACACTGAAGCTTTCTTT.

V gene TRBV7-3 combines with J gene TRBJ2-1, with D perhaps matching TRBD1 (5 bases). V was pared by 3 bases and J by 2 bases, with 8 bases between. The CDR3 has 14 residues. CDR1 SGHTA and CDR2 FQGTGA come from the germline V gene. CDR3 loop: CASSLGQAYNEQFF. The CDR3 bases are TGTGCCAGCAGCTTGGGGCAGGCCTACAATGAGCAGTTCTTC. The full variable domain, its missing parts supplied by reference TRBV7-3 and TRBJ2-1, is GAGVSQTPSNKVTEKGKYVELRCDPISGHTALYWYRQSLGQGPEFLIYFQGTGAADDSGLPNDRFFAVRPEGSVSTLKIQRTERGDSAVYLCASSLGQAYNEQFFGPGTRLTVL.

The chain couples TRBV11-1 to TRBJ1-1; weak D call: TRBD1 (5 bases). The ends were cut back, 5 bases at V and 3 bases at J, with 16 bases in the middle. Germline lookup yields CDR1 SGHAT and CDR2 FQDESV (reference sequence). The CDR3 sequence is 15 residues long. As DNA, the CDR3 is TGTGCCAGCAGCCAAGTCAGGGCTTCGGACACTGAAGCTTTCTTT. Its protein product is CASSQVRASDTEAFF.

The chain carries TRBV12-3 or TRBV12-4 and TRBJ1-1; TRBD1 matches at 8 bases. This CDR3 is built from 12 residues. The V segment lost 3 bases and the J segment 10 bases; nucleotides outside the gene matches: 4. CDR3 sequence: CASSFGQGIAFF. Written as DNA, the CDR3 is TGTGCCAGCAGTTTTGGACAGGGAATAGCTTTCTTT.

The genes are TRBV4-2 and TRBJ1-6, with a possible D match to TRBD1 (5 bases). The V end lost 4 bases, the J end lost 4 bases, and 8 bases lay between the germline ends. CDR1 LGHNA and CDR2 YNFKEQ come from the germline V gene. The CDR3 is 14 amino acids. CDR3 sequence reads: CASSPGQYNSPLHF. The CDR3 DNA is TGTGCCAGCAGCCCAGGGCAGTATAATTCACCCCTCCACTTT.

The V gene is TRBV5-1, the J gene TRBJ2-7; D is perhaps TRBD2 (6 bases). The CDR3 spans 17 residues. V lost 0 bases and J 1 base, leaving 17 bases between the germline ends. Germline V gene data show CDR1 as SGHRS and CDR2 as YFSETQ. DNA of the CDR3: TGCGCCAGCAGCTTGGTGCTTCGGCGGGACCAATCCTACGAGCAGTACTTC. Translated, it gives CASSLVLRRDQSYEQYF.

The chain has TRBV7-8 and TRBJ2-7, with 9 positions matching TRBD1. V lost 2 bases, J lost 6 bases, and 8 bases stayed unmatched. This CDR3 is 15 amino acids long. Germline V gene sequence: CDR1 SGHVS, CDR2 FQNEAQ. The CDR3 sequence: CASSLYRTGEGEQYF. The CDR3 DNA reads TGTGCCAGCAGCTTATATAGGACAGGGGAAGGCGAGCAGTACTTC.

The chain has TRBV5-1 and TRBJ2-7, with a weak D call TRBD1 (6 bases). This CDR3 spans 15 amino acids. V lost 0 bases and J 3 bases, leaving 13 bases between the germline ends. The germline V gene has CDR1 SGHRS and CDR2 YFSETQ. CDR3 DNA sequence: TGCGCCAGCAGCTTGGCCAGGGGAAGCAACTACGAGCAGTACTTC. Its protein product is CASSLARGSNYEQYF.

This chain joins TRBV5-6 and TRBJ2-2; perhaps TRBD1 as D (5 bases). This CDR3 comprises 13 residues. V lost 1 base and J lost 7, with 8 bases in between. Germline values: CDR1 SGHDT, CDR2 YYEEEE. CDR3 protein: CASSLTGHGELFF. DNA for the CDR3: TGTGCCAGCAGCTTGACTGGACACGGGGAGCTGTTTTTT.